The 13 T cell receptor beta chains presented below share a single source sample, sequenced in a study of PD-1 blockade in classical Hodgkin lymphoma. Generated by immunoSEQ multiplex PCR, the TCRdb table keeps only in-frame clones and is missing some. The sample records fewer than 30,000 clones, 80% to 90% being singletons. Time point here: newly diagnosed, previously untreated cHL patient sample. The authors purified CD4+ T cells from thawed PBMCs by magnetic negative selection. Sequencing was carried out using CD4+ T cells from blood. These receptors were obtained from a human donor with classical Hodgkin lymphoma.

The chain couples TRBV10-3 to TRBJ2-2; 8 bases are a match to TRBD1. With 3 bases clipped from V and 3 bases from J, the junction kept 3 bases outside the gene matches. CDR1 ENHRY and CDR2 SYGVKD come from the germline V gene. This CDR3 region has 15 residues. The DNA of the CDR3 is TGTGCCATCAGTGACAGGACAGGGCACACCGGGGAGCTGTTTTTT. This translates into CAISDRTGHTGELFF.

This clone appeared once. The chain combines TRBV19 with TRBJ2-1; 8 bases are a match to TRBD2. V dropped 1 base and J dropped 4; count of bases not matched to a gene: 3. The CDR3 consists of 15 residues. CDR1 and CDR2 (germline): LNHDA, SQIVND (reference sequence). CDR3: CASSIVASGYNEQFF. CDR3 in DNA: TGTGCCAGTAGTATAGTTGCTAGCGGGTACAATGAGCAGTTCTTC. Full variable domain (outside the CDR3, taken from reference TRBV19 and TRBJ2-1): DGGITQSPKYLFRKEGQNVTLSCEQNLNHDAMYWYRQDPGQGLRLIYYSQIVNDFQKGDIAEGYSVSREKKESFPLTVTSAQKNPTAFYLCASSIVASGYNEQFFGPGTRLTVL.

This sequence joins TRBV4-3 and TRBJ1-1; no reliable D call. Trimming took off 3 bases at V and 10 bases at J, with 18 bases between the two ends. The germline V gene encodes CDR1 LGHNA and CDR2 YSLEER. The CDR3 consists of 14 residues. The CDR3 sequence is CASSQTRTAVRAFF. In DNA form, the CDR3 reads TGCGCCAGCAGCCAGACCCGGACGGCTGTGAGAGCTTTCTTT.

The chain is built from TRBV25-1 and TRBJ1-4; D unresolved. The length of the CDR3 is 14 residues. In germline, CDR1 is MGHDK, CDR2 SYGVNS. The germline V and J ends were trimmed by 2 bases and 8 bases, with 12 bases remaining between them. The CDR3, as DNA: TGTGCCAGCAGTGAAACCGGAGGGCACGAAAAACTGTTTTTT. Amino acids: CASSETGGHEKLFF.

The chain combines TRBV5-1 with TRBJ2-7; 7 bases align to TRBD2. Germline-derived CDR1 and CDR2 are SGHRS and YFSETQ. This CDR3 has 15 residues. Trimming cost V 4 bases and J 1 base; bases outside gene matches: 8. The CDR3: CASSTSGTDSYEQYF. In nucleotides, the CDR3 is TGCGCCAGCAGCACGAGCGGGACGGATTCCTACGAGCAGTACTTC.

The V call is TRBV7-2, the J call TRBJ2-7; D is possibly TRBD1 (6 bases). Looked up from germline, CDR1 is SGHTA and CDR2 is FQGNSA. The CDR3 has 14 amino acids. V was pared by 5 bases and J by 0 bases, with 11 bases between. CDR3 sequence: CASSPRTASYEQYF. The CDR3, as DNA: TGTGCCAGCAGCCCTCGGACAGCCTCCTACGAGCAGTACTTC.

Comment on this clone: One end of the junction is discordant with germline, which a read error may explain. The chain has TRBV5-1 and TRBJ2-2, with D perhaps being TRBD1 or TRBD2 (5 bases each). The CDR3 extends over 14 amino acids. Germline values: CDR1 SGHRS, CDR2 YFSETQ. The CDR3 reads CASSKGPVTGELFF. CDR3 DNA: TGCGCCAGCAGCAAGGGACCAGTCACCGGAGAGCTGTTTTTT.

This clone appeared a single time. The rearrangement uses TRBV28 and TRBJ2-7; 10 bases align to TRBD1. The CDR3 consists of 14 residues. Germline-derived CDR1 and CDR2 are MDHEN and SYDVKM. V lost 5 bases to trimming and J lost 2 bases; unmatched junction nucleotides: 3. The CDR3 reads CASSGTGEPYEQYF. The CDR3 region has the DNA TGTGCCAGCAGTGGGACAGGGGAGCCCTACGAGCAGTACTTC.

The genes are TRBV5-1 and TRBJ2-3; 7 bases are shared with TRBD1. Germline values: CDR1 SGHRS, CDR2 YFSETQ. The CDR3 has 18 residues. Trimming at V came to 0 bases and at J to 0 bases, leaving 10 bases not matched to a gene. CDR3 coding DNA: TGCGCCAGCAGCTTGGCCTGGGACAGAAATTTTAGCACAGATACGCAGTATTTT. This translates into CASSLAWDRNFSTDTQYF.

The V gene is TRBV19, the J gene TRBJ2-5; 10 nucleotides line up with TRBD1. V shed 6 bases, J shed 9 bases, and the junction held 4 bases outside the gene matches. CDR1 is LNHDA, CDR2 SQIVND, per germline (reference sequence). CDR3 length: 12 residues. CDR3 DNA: TGTGCCAGTAGCACGGACAGGGGGGCCCAGTACTTC. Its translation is CASSTDRGAQYF.

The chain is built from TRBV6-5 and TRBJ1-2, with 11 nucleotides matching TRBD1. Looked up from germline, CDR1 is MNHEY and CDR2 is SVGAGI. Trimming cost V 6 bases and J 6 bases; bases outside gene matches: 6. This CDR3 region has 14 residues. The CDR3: CASSWDRGSNGYTF. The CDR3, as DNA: TGTGCCAGCAGCTGGGACAGGGGGTCCAATGGCTACACCTTC.

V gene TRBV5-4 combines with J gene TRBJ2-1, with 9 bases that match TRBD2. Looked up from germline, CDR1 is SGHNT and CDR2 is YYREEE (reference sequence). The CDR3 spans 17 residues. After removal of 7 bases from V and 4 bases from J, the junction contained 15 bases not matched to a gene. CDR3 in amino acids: CASELDAGGPSYNEQFF. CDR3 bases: TGTGCCAGCGAGTTAGATGCGGGAGGGCCAAGTTACAATGAGCAGTTCTTC.

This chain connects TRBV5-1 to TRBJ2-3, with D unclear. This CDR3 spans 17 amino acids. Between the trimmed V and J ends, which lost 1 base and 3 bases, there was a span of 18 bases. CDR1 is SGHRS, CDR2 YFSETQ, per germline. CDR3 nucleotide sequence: TGCGCCAGCAGCTTGCTCGGTATGGGGTTAGGTACAGATACGCAGTATTTT. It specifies CASSLLGMGLGTDTQYF.